These T cell receptor beta chains were read from a single sample in a study of PD-L1 blockade in urothelial cancer. Sequencing used immunoSEQ multiplex PCR; TCRdb keeps in-frame clones, though not all of them. Of tens of thousands of clones in the sample, roughly 80% are singletons; the top ten hold just over 8.5%. Material: PBMCs, obtained around atezolizumab (anti-PD-L1) treatment. Receptors originate from a man between 65 and 85 years old with urothelial cancer. Each CDR3 is given with its conserved first and last residue. Each record gives: D gene, clone size, V gene, J gene, CDR3 protein, CDR3 DNA. D genes are given only for firm matches. Some rows have no size entry. The others give once, few or many, or a class for an expanded clone.

d_gene: TRBD2
abundance: NA
v_gene: TRBV10-2
j_gene: TRBJ2-1
CDR3aa: CASSEGASGRVNEQFF
CDR3nt: TGCGCCAGCAGTGAGGGGGCTAGCGGGAGGGTAAATGAGCAGTTCTTC

d_gene: TRBD1
abundance: NA
v_gene: TRBV7-7
j_gene: TRBJ2-1
CDR3aa: CASSLAGRGLDEQFF
CDR3nt: TGTGCTAGCAGCTTAGCCGGCAGGGGGCTAGATGAGCAGTTCTTC

d_gene: TRBD1
abundance: NA
v_gene: TRBV4-1
j_gene: TRBJ2-7
CDR3aa: CASSPEAGGAIYEQYF
CDR3nt: TGCGCCAGCAGCCCCGAGGCAGGGGGCGCAATCTACGAGCAGTACTTC

d_gene: NA
abundance: NA
v_gene: TRBV2
j_gene: TRBJ1-1
CDR3aa: CASSRWRGWNTEAFF
CDR3nt: TGTGCCAGCTCAAGGTGGAGAGGGTGGAACACTGAAGCTTTCTTT

d_gene: NA
abundance: NA
v_gene: TRBV28
j_gene: TRBJ2-5
CDR3aa: CASSSYQETQYF
CDR3nt: TGTGCCAGCAGTTCCTACCAAGAGACCCAGTACTTC

d_gene: NA
abundance: NA
v_gene: TRBV5-1
j_gene: TRBJ2-7
CDR3aa: CASSVPQLYEQYF
CDR3nt: TGCGCCAGCAGCGTGCCCCAACTCTACGAGCAGTACTTC

d_gene: NA
abundance: NA
v_gene: TRBV7-3
j_gene: TRBJ2-2
CDR3aa: CASSSPPGELFF
CDR3nt: TGTGCCAGCAGCTCCCCTCCCGGGGAGCTGTTTTTT

d_gene: NA
abundance: NA
v_gene: TRBV5-5
j_gene: TRBJ2-7
CDR3aa: CASSPRAVADEQYF
CDR3nt: TGTGCCAGCAGCCCCCGAGCCGTAGCGGACGAGCAGTACTTC

d_gene: TRBD1
abundance: NA
v_gene: TRBV5-1
j_gene: TRBJ2-5
CDR3aa: CASRRPTGVEETQYF
CDR3nt: TGCGCCAGCAGAAGACCGACAGGGGTTGAAGAGACCCAGTACTTC

d_gene: TRBD1
abundance: few
v_gene: TRBV10-3
j_gene: TRBJ1-4
CDR3aa: CAISRQGNANEKLFF
CDR3nt: TGTGCCATCAGTAGACAGGGGAACGCTAATGAAAAACTGTTTTTT

d_gene: TRBD1
abundance: NA
v_gene: TRBV28
j_gene: TRBJ1-4
CDR3aa: CASSLDPGQATNEKLFF
CDR3nt: TGTGCCAGCAGTCTAGATCCGGGACAGGCAACTAATGAAAAACTGTTTTTT

d_gene: NA
abundance: once
v_gene: TRBV2
j_gene: TRBJ2-1
CDR3aa: CASKRGRDNEQFF
CDR3nt: TGTGCCAGCAAGCGAGGGAGAGACAATGAGCAGTTCTTC

d_gene: TRBD1
abundance: NA
v_gene: TRBV10-2
j_gene: TRBJ1-1
CDR3aa: CASKTYGTDLDTEAFF
CDR3nt: TGCGCCAGCAAAACTTATGGGACAGACCTTGACACTGAAGCTTTCTTT

d_gene: TRBD2
abundance: NA
v_gene: TRBV18
j_gene: TRBJ2-4
CDR3aa: CASSFRDRTTSGAKNIQYF
CDR3nt: TGTGCCAGCTCATTTCGGGACAGAACTACTAGCGGGGCCAAAAACATTCAGTACTTC

d_gene: TRBD1
abundance: NA
v_gene: TRBV7-8
j_gene: TRBJ2-6
CDR3aa: CASSLGAEAAGQVYSGANVLTF
CDR3nt: TGTGCCAGCAGCTTAGGGGCCGAGGCGGCGGGACAGGTCTACTCTGGGGCCAACGTCCTGACTTTC

d_gene: NA
abundance: NA
v_gene: TRBV11-3
j_gene: TRBJ1-1
CDR3aa: CASSFSGDTEAFF
CDR3nt: TGTGCCAGCAGCTTTTCAGGGGACACTGAAGCTTTCTTT

d_gene: TRBD1
abundance: NA
v_gene: TRBV27
j_gene: TRBJ2-4
CDR3aa: CASSFQDRVNDIQYF
CDR3nt: TGTGCCAGCAGTTTCCAGGACAGGGTTAACGACATTCAGTACTTC

d_gene: NA
abundance: NA
v_gene: TRBV28
j_gene: TRBJ2-7
CDR3aa: CASRDTRASYEQYF
CDR3nt: TGTGCCAGCAGGGACACACGGGCCTCCTACGAGCAGTACTTC

d_gene: TRBD2
abundance: NA
v_gene: TRBV5-1
j_gene: TRBJ2-1
CDR3aa: CASRSGLAGKIDEQFF
CDR3nt: TGCGCCAGCAGGTCGGGACTAGCGGGGAAGATCGATGAGCAGTTCTTC

d_gene: TRBD2
abundance: NA
v_gene: TRBV29-1
j_gene: TRBJ2-2
CDR3aa: CSAGLAVNTGELFF
CDR3nt: TGCAGCGCCGGACTAGCGGTAAACACCGGGGAGCTGTTTTTT

d_gene: TRBD2
abundance: NA
v_gene: TRBV25-1
j_gene: TRBJ2-5
CDR3aa: CASSEGVAGEQETQYF
CDR3nt: TGTGCCAGCAGTGAAGGGGTAGCGGGAGAGCAAGAGACCCAGTACTTC

d_gene: TRBD1
abundance: NA
v_gene: TRBV6-4
j_gene: TRBJ2-2
CDR3aa: CASSDGAGGTGELFF
CDR3nt: TGTGCCAGCAGTGACGGGGCAGGGGGCACCGGGGAGCTGTTTTTT

d_gene: TRBD1
abundance: once
v_gene: TRBV6-5
j_gene: TRBJ1-2
CDR3aa: CASTSKTGTGVGYTF
CDR3nt: TGTGCCAGCACTAGTAAAACCGGGACAGGGGTTGGCTACACCTTC

d_gene: TRBD1
abundance: NA
v_gene: TRBV30
j_gene: TRBJ2-5
CDR3aa: CAWNPRDSSQETQYF
CDR3nt: TGTGCCTGGAACCCCCGGGACAGTTCCCAAGAGACCCAGTACTTC

d_gene: TRBD2
abundance: NA
v_gene: TRBV28
j_gene: TRBJ2-7
CDR3aa: CASTGTSGRVVYEQYF
CDR3nt: TGTGCCAGCACCGGGACTAGCGGGAGAGTGGTCTACGAGCAGTACTTC

d_gene: NA
abundance: NA
v_gene: TRBV21-1
j_gene: TRBJ2-7
CDR3aa: CASSKADTVCSAISYEQYF
CDR3nt: TGTGCCAGCAGCAAAGCGGACACAGTTTGCTCAGCGATCTCCTACGAGCAGTACTTC

d_gene: TRBD1
abundance: NA
v_gene: TRBV6-1
j_gene: TRBJ2-1
CDR3aa: CASSPRTGGFEQFF
CDR3nt: TGTGCCAGCAGTCCACGGACAGGGGGCTTTGAGCAGTTCTTC

d_gene: NA
abundance: NA
v_gene: TRBV18
j_gene: TRBJ2-2
CDR3aa: CASSPDNLAWGTGELFF
CDR3nt: TGTGCCAGCTCACCAGATAACCTAGCGTGGGGCACCGGGGAGCTGTTTTTT

d_gene: NA
abundance: NA
v_gene: TRBV28
j_gene: TRBJ1-4
CDR3aa: CASSDSFGQPNNEKLFF
CDR3nt: TGTGCCAGCAGTGACAGCTTCGGACAGCCAAATAATGAAAAACTGTTTTTT

d_gene: TRBD1
abundance: NA
v_gene: TRBV28
j_gene: TRBJ1-4
CDR3aa: CASRLTGDNEKLFF
CDR3nt: TGTGCCAGCAGATTGACAGGGGATAATGAAAAACTGTTTTTT

d_gene: NA
abundance: NA
v_gene: TRBV6-4
j_gene: TRBJ1-1
CDR3aa: CASALGVNTEAFF
CDR3nt: TGTGCCAGCGCCCTCGGGGTGAACACTGAAGCTTTCTTT

d_gene: NA
abundance: once
v_gene: TRBV6-1
j_gene: TRBJ1-1
CDR3aa: CASSEDSEAFF
CDR3nt: TGTGCCAGCAGTGAAGACAGCGAAGCTTTCTTT

d_gene: NA
abundance: NA
v_gene: TRBV6-1
j_gene: TRBJ2-7
CDR3aa: CASTKAGPYEQYF
CDR3nt: TGTGCCAGCACCAAGGCAGGGCCCTACGAGCAGTACTTC

d_gene: NA
abundance: NA
v_gene: TRBV2
j_gene: TRBJ2-7
CDR3aa: CASSEEAGPYEQYF
CDR3nt: TGTGCCAGCAGTGAGGAGGCAGGACCCTACGAGCAGTACTTC

d_gene: TRBD1
abundance: few
v_gene: TRBV30
j_gene: TRBJ2-1
CDR3aa: CAWSTGTGGLGPFNEQFF
CDR3nt: TGTGCCTGGAGTACCGGGACAGGGGGCCTGGGACCATTCAATGAGCAGTTCTTC

d_gene: NA
abundance: NA
v_gene: TRBV7-9
j_gene: TRBJ2-7
CDR3aa: CASSPDGVYEQYF
CDR3nt: TGTGCCAGCAGCCCAGACGGGGTCTACGAGCAGTACTTC

d_gene: NA
abundance: NA
v_gene: TRBV2
j_gene: TRBJ1-6
CDR3aa: CASSEIAGGPLHF
CDR3nt: TGTGCCAGCAGTGAAATAGCGGGAGGGCCCCTCCACTTT

d_gene: NA
abundance: once
v_gene: TRBV10-1
j_gene: TRBJ2-1
CDR3aa: CASSDIGGPYNEQFF
CDR3nt: TGCGCCAGCAGTGATATCGGGGGTCCCTACAATGAGCAGTTCTTC

d_gene: NA
abundance: NA
v_gene: TRBV4-1
j_gene: TRBJ2-7
CDR3aa: CASSTILRQAREEQYF
CDR3nt: TGCGCCAGCAGCACGATACTCCGACAGGCCAGGGAGGAGCAGTACTTC

d_gene: NA
abundance: NA
v_gene: TRBV28
j_gene: TRBJ2-1
CDR3aa: CASSLQGLRSDEQFF
CDR3nt: TGTGCCAGCAGTTTACAGGGTCTCAGGTCGGATGAGCAGTTCTTC

d_gene: TRBD1
abundance: NA
v_gene: TRBV15
j_gene: TRBJ2-2
CDR3aa: CATSREGKGQLTGELFF
CDR3nt: TGTGCCACCAGCAGAGAGGGAAAGGGACAGCTAACCGGGGAGCTGTTTTTT

d_gene: NA
abundance: few
v_gene: TRBV6-1
j_gene: TRBJ2-1
CDR3aa: CASSEDRRKFLGEQFF
CDR3nt: TGTGCCAGCAGTGAAGATCGGAGGAAGTTCTTGGGTGAGCAGTTCTTC

d_gene: TRBD1
abundance: NA
v_gene: TRBV10-3
j_gene: TRBJ1-1
CDR3aa: CAISVGPRDRGDEAFF
CDR3nt: TGTGCCATCAGTGTTGGACCCCGGGACAGGGGCGATGAAGCTTTCTTT

d_gene: NA
abundance: NA
v_gene: TRBV28
j_gene: TRBJ1-5
CDR3aa: CASSLSSGNRQPQHF
CDR3nt: TGTGCCAGCAGTTTATCCTCAGGGAATCGGCAGCCCCAGCATTTT

d_gene: NA
abundance: NA
v_gene: TRBV30
j_gene: TRBJ1-3
CDR3aa: CAWKGTGNTIYF
CDR3nt: TGTGCCTGGAAGGGGACTGGAAACACCATATATTTT

d_gene: NA
abundance: NA
v_gene: TRBV11-3
j_gene: TRBJ2-3
CDR3aa: CASSIRTSPTDTQYF
CDR3nt: TGTGCCAGCAGTATTAGGACTTCCCCCACAGATACGCAGTATTTT

d_gene: TRBD1
abundance: NA
v_gene: TRBV7-9
j_gene: TRBJ2-6
CDR3aa: CASSWDRQSFGANVLTF
CDR3nt: TGTGCCAGCAGCTGGGACAGACAATCGTTTGGGGCCAACGTCCTGACTTTC

d_gene: NA
abundance: NA
v_gene: TRBV5-1
j_gene: TRBJ2-7
CDR3aa: CASSNPSFGDEQYF
CDR3nt: TGCGCCAGCAGCAATCCCTCCTTCGGGGACGAGCAGTACTTC

d_gene: TRBD2
abundance: few
v_gene: TRBV5-1
j_gene: TRBJ2-1
CDR3aa: CASSLSGTSSYNEQFF
CDR3nt: TGCGCCAGCAGCTTAAGCGGGACGAGCTCCTACAATGAGCAGTTCTTC

d_gene: TRBD1
abundance: NA
v_gene: TRBV7-9
j_gene: TRBJ1-2
CDR3aa: CASSFTGGPYGYTF
CDR3nt: TGTGCCAGCAGCTTCACAGGGGGGCCCTATGGCTACACCTTC

d_gene: NA
abundance: NA
v_gene: TRBV7-2
j_gene: TRBJ2-5
CDR3aa: CASNDRQETQYF
CDR3nt: TGTGCCAGCAACGACAGGCAAGAGACCCAGTACTTC

d_gene: NA
abundance: NA
v_gene: TRBV5-4
j_gene: TRBJ1-1
CDR3aa: CASSRDTMNTEAFF
CDR3nt: TGTGCCAGCAGCCGGGACACCATGAACACTGAAGCTTTCTTT

d_gene: NA
abundance: NA
v_gene: TRBV14
j_gene: TRBJ1-4
CDR3aa: CASSQSQNEKLFF
CDR3nt: TGTGCCAGCAGCCAATCCCAAAATGAAAAACTGTTTTTT

d_gene: TRBD2
abundance: few
v_gene: TRBV2
j_gene: TRBJ2-5
CDR3aa: CASLLEAGLQETQYF
CDR3nt: TGTGCCAGCCTCCTAGAAGCGGGGCTCCAAGAGACCCAGTACTTC

d_gene: TRBD2
abundance: NA
v_gene: TRBV28
j_gene: TRBJ2-7
CDR3aa: CASSLAGGLAGGISYEQYF
CDR3nt: TGTGCCAGCAGTTTAGCCGGGGGACTAGCGGGAGGGATCTCCTACGAGCAGTACTTC

d_gene: TRBD2
abundance: NA
v_gene: TRBV5-4
j_gene: TRBJ2-1
CDR3aa: CASSKTSGRDEQFF
CDR3nt: TGTGCCAGCAGCAAGACTAGCGGGAGGGATGAGCAGTTCTTC

d_gene: NA
abundance: few
v_gene: TRBV10-2
j_gene: TRBJ2-7
CDR3aa: CASSEPTRGNEQYF
CDR3nt: TGCGCCAGCAGTGAGCCTACAAGGGGCAACGAGCAGTACTTC

d_gene: NA
abundance: NA
v_gene: TRBV7-2
j_gene: TRBJ2-3
CDR3aa: CASSLVGGADTQYF
CDR3nt: TGTGCCAGCAGCTTAGTCGGGGGAGCAGATACGCAGTATTTT

d_gene: NA
abundance: NA
v_gene: TRBV18
j_gene: TRBJ1-2
CDR3aa: CASSLDRRNYGYTF
CDR3nt: TGTGCCAGCTCACTCGACAGGCGTAACTATGGCTACACCTTC